The 23 T cell receptor beta chains listed next were all sequenced from one sample in a study of blood T cell repertoires in COVID-19. Only in-frame clones appear in the TCRdb table, and some are missing; sequencing was by immunoSEQ multiplex PCR. Here the sample spans 120,000 or so clones, roughly 91% being singletons. The source material was peripheral blood. The receptors were sampled from a human donor in a cohort sampled during active COVID-19.

This clone was detected once. This chain links TRBV4-2 with TRBJ2-7; D call uncertain. V was shortened by 4 bases and J by 4 bases, with 8 bases between the two germline ends. Germline values: CDR1 LGHNA, CDR2 YNFKEQ. The CDR3 contains 12 residues. The CDR3 DNA sequence: TGTGCCAGCAGCCTTACTGGTTACGAGCAGTACTTC. Translating it yields CASSLTGYEQYF.

This clone was seen a few times. The chain recombines TRBV3-1 (or the pseudogene TRBV3-2) with TRBJ2-2, with D possibly TRBD2 on 6 matching bases. Germline lookup yields CDR1 LGHDT and CDR2 YNNKEL (reference sequence). Trimming cost V 2 bases and J 4 bases, with 23 bases left between them. The CDR3 has 19 amino acids. The DNA for the CDR3 is TGTGCCAGCAGCCAATACCCCCGGCGGAGCGGGCGGGGCACCGGGGAGCTGTTTTTT. Translating it yields CASSQYPRRSGRGTGELFF.

V usage is TRBV19 and J usage is TRBJ2-3, with 10 bases matching TRBD1. V gave up 5 bases and J gave up 3 bases; unmatched junction bases: 8. CDR3 size: 16 residues. The germline V gene has CDR1 LNHDA and CDR2 SQIVND (reference sequence). CDR3 in amino acids: CASSVGQGFMTDTQYF. Here the CDR3 DNA reads TGTGCCAGTAGTGTGGGACAGGGGTTTATGACAGATACGCAGTATTTT.

The table lists this clone with a few counts. The gene calls are TRBV5-1 and TRBJ1-1; D may be TRBD1 (5 bases). The CDR3 is 14 residues long. V gave up 4 bases and J gave up 2 bases, with 12 bases separating them. From germline, CDR1 is SGHRS and CDR2 YFSETQ. This CDR3 is CASSPGGGNTEAFF. CDR3 DNA sequence: TGCGCCAGCAGCCCCGGGGGAGGTAACACTGAAGCTTTCTTT.

V and J are TRBV6-6 and TRBJ2-7; the D gene is possibly TRBD2 (6 bases). Trimming took 5 bases from V and 5 from J, leaving 13 bases between them. The CDR3 consists of 13 residues. Germline lookup yields CDR1 MNHNY and CDR2 SVGAGI (reference sequence). The CDR3 DNA is TGTGCCAGCAGTCGTCAGGGAGGCGACGAGCAGTACTTC. Protein product: CASSRQGGDEQYF.

This chain uses TRBV10-1 with TRBJ2-1; 11 positions agree with TRBD2. The germline V gene encodes CDR1 WNHNN and CDR2 SYGVQD (reference sequence). Trimming cost V 2 bases and J 2 bases; bases outside gene matches: 8. CDR3 length: 18 amino acids. As DNA, the CDR3 is TGCGCCAGCAGTGAGAGGCTAGCGGGAGGTTATGCCTACAATGAGCAGTTCTTC. As protein: CASSERLAGGYAYNEQFF.

The chain uses TRBV5-1 and TRBJ1-6; the D gene is possibly TRBD1 (6 bases). This CDR3 has 15 residues. Trimming pared 0 bases from V and 9 bases from J, leaving 13 bases between. In germline, CDR1 is SGHRS, CDR2 YFSETQ. CDR3 region: CASSLEGEFGSPLHF. As DNA, the CDR3 is TGCGCCAGCAGCTTGGAGGGGGAATTTGGTTCACCCCTCCACTTT. The entire variable domain, with the rest obtained from reference TRBV5-1 and TRBJ1-6, is as follows: KAGVTQTPRYLIKTRGQQVTLSCSPISGHRSVSWYQQTPGQGLQFLFEYFSETQRNKGNFPGRFSGRQFSNSRSEMNVSTLELGDSALYLCASSLEGEFGSPLHFGNGTRLTVT.

The chain links TRBV27 to TRBJ2-1; 7 bases align to TRBD1. CDR1 and CDR2 from the germline V gene are MNHEY and SMNVEV (reference sequence). The CDR3 totals 14 residues. V was clipped by 5 bases and J by 7 bases; unmatched bases: 8. The CDR3 DNA reads TGTGCCAGCAGTGCCTGGACAGGTTCGAATGAGCAGTTCTTC. Protein sequence: CASSAWTGSNEQFF.

V and J are TRBV28 and TRBJ1-3; 7 nucleotides match TRBD1. The CDR3 extends over 14 amino acids. V was pared by 3 bases and J by 8 bases, with 7 bases of the junction left unmatched. Germline CDR1 reads MDHEN; CDR2 reads SYDVKM. For the CDR3, the DNA is TGTGCCAGCAGTTTGCTTGGGCAGGGGGACACCATATATTTT. Translation: CASSLLGQGDTIYF.

This sequence joins TRBV4-2 and TRBJ2-7; the match to TRBD2 covers 9 bases. J was trimmed by 3 bases and V by 0 bases; bases with no gene match: 0. Looked up from germline, CDR1 is LGHNA and CDR2 is YNFKEQ. This CDR3 spans 14 amino acids. CDR3 region: CASSQELAGYEQYF. CDR3 sequence (DNA): TGTGCCAGCAGCCAAGAACTAGCGGGCTACGAGCAGTACTTC.

The chain joins TRBV29-1 to TRBJ2-5; 12 bases align to TRBD2. Germline lookup yields CDR1 SQVTM and CDR2 ANQGSEA. J lost 7 bases, V lost 4 bases, and 7 bases had no gene match. This CDR3 comprises 14 residues. The CDR3 protein is CSVVASGGVWTQYF. The CDR3 DNA follows: TGCAGCGTTGTAGCTAGCGGGGGGGTTTGGACCCAGTACTTC.

This clone showed up just once. J is TRBJ2-7 and V is TRBV7-9; TRBD1 matches 7 bases. J was trimmed by 2 bases and V by 1 base; bases with no gene match: 8. Germline V gives CDR1 SEHNR, CDR2 FQNEAQ (reference sequence). The length of the CDR3 is 16 residues. The CDR3 protein is CASSLVRFGTAYEQYF. Here the CDR3 DNA reads TGTGCCAGCAGCTTAGTACGTTTTGGGACAGCCTACGAGCAGTACTTC.

The J gene is TRBJ2-5, the V gene TRBV28; 7 bases align to TRBD2. V shed 3 bases and J 4 bases; nucleotides not matched to a gene: 8. This CDR3 has 15 residues. Germline loops: CDR1 MDHEN, CDR2 SYDVKM. The CDR3 reads CASSFLAVMGETQYF. DNA for the CDR3: TGTGCCAGCAGTTTTCTAGCGGTTATGGGAGAGACCCAGTACTTC.

The chain has TRBV24-1 and TRBJ2-7, with 9 bases that match TRBD1. Trimming cost V 1 base and J 1 base; bases outside gene matches: 10. This CDR3 region has 18 residues. Germline V CDR1 and CDR2: KGHDR, SFDVKD. The CDR3 DNA reads TGTGCCACCAGTGATTTTGACAGGGGGAACTCTGAATCCTACGAGCAGTACTTC. Its protein product is CATSDFDRGNSESYEQYF.

The chain recombines TRBV11-3 with TRBJ2-1; 8 bases fit TRBD2. There are 14 residues in the CDR3. In germline, CDR1 is SGHNT, CDR2 YENEEA. The V gene end was trimmed by 9 bases and the J gene end by 2 bases; junction bases not matched to a gene: 6. CDR3 DNA: TGTGCCAGTAAGCGGGGGCCCACCTACAATGAGCAGTTCTTC. The encoded protein is CASKRGPTYNEQFF.

CDR3 amino acids: CASSRSSAAGGPSYGYTF. For the CDR3, the DNA is TGTGCCAGCAGCCGATCGTCCGCCGCGGGAGGGCCCAGCTATGGCTACACCTTC. The chain employs TRBV7-8 and TRBJ1-2; D is unclear. V lost 5 bases, J lost 4 bases, and 26 bases lay in between. From germline, CDR1 is SGHVS and CDR2 FQNEAQ. The CDR3 is made up of 18 amino acids.

This chain uses TRBV6-5 with TRBJ2-7, with 8 bases that match TRBD2. V lost 8 bases to trimming and J lost 9 bases; unmatched junction nucleotides: 9. Germline V CDR1 and CDR2: MNHEY, SVGAGI. CDR3 size: 12 residues. This CDR3 is CASGKREYGQYF. DNA of the CDR3: TGTGCCAGCGGAAAGCGGGAGTATGGGCAGTACTTC.

The J gene is TRBJ2-7, the V gene TRBV7-9; D remains ambiguous. Trimming shortened V by 4 bases and J by 0 bases, and 13 bases separated the two germline ends. The germline V gene encodes CDR1 SEHNR and CDR2 FQNEAQ (reference sequence). The CDR3 is made up of 15 amino acids. The DNA for the CDR3 is TGTGCCAGCAGCTCCCGGGTTCAGAGCTCCTACGAGCAGTACTTC. Its translation: CASSSRVQSSYEQYF. The variable domain in full, completed from reference TRBV7-9 and TRBJ2-7, reads DTGVSQNPRHKITKRGQNVTFRCDPISEHNRLYWYRQTLGQGPEFLTYFQNEAQLEKSRLLSDRFSAERPKGSFSTLEIQRTEQGDSAMYLCASSSRVQSSYEQYFGPGTRLTVT.

V and J are TRBV12-3 or TRBV12-4 and TRBJ1-5; weak D call: TRBD1 (6 bases). The V and J ends lost 2 bases and 8 bases respectively, with 10 bases between them. The CDR3 loop spans 13 amino acids. The CDR3 is CASSLFSGEPQHF. The CDR3 DNA sequence: TGTGCCAGCAGTTTATTTTCAGGGGAGCCCCAGCATTTT.

The CDR3 loop is CASSLDTGEQGGYTF. The DNA for the CDR3 is TGTGCCAGCAGCCTCGATACAGGGGAACAGGGTGGCTACACCTTC. V usage is TRBV4-2 and J usage is TRBJ1-2, with TRBD1 matching over 7 bases. CDR1 is LGHNA, CDR2 YNFKEQ, per germline. J lost 7 bases, V lost 4 bases, and 12 bases had no gene match. CDR3 length: 15 residues.

This clone was counted once. The chain recombines TRBV3-1 (or the pseudogene TRBV3-2) with TRBJ2-1, with 7 bases identical to TRBD2. The CDR3 has 16 residues. Germline trimming cut 8 bases from V and 0 bases from J; bases unmatched to any gene: 10. Germline V gene sequence: CDR1 LGHDT, CDR2 YNNKEL (reference sequence). CDR3 in amino acids: CASAQLAHGSYNEQFF. DNA of the CDR3: TGTGCCAGCGCTCAACTAGCGCATGGCTCCTACAATGAGCAGTTCTTC.

CDR3 in DNA: TGTGCCACCAGCGCCATACCGGGACAGGGCCTCTACGAGCAGTACTTC. Translated, it gives CATSAIPGQGLYEQYF. The chain has TRBV15 and TRBJ2-7; 9 bases align to TRBD1. V was pared by 5 bases and J by 3 bases, with 11 bases of the junction left unmatched. Germline values: CDR1 LNHNV, CDR2 YYDKDF (reference sequence). The CDR3 has 16 amino acids.

This chain joins TRBV19 and TRBJ2-1; a possible D gene is TRBD1 (6 bases). Deletions cut 7 bases from V and 6 bases from J, with 16 bases between. This CDR3 has 14 amino acids. Germline V gene sequence: CDR1 LNHDA, CDR2 SQIVND (reference sequence). The CDR3 here is CASITGCEVNEQFF. The CDR3 DNA follows: TGTGCCAGTATTACAGGGTGCGAGGTCAATGAGCAGTTCTTC.